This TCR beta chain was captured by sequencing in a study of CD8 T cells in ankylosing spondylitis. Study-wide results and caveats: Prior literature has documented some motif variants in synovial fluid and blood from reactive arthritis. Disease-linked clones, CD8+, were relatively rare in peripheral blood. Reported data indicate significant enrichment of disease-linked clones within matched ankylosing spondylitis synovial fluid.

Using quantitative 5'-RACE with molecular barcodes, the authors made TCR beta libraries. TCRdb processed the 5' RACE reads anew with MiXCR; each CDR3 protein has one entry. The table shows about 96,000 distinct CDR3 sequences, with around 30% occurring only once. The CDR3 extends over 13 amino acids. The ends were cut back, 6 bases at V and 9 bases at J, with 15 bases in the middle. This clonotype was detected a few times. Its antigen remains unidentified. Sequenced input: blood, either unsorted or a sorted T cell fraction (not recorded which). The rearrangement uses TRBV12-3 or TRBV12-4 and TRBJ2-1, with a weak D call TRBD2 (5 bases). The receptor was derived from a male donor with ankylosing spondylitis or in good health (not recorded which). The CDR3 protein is CASSPTRPGEQFF. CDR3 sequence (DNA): TGTGCCAGCAGCCCTACTAGGCCGGGTGAGCAGTTCTTC.